A selection of T cell receptor beta chains follows, all from one sample in a study of blood T cell repertoires in COVID-19. The method was immunoSEQ multiplex PCR; TCRdb's version includes in-frame clones alone and lacks a portion of them. The table has approximately 200,000 clones, about 87% seen once. Sequenced sample: peripheral blood. These receptors originate from a man aged 25 to 40 with COVID-19, enrolled during active disease. CDR3s include the opening cysteine and the closing phenylalanine or tryptophan. Fields, in order: clone size, D gene, CDR3 length, V gene, J gene, CDR3 DNA, CDR3 protein. The D gene is left open where the match is weak. Not all rows give a size; the values are once, few, many and, for expanded clones, a class.

-	-	16	TRBV5-6	TRBJ1-1	TGTGCCAGCAGCTTTACGATAGGAGGTGGGAACACTGAAGCTTTCTTT	CASSFTIGGGNTEAFF
-	TRBD2	19	TRBV4-3	TRBJ2-3	TGCGCCAGCAGCCAAGATCATGGCCTGACTAGCGGGGTTACAGATACGCAGTATTTT	CASSQDHGLTSGVTDTQYF
-	-	15	TRBV7-3	TRBJ1-1	TGTGCCAGCAGCTTAGACTCGGGAGGGAGTACTGAAGCTTTCTTT	CASSLDSGGSTEAFF
-	-	15	TRBV5-1	TRBJ2-3	TGCGCCAGCACTAGGGCGGGAACTAGCACAGATACGCAGTATTTT	CASTRAGTSTDTQYF
few	-	13	TRBV6-5	TRBJ1-1	TGTGCCACTTCGTCCCTCGGGAACACTGAAGCTTTCTTT	CATSSLGNTEAFF
-	-	13	TRBV6-6	TRBJ1-2	TGTGCCAGCAGTAGCGGGATCGACTATGGCTACACCTTC	CASSSGIDYGYTF
-	TRBD1	14	TRBV7-9	TRBJ1-2	TGTGCCAGCAGCTTGGCGGGACAGGGCTCTGGCTACACCTTC	CASSLAGQGSGYTF
-	TRBD2	15	TRBV19	TRBJ2-3	TGTGCCAGTAGCCCAGCGGGAGCCGTCACATATACGCAGTATTTT	CASSPAGAVTYTQYF
once	-	14	TRBV29-1	TRBJ1-2	TGCAGCGTTGACCAGGGGATCGGTGACTATGGCTACACCTTC	CSVDQGIGDYGYTF
few	-	18	TRBV6-2/TRBV6-3	TRBJ1-5	TGTGCCAGCAGTTACGATCTACGACAGAGTGGGGTCCGGCAGCCCCAGCATTTT	CASSYDLRQSGVRQPQHF
-	TRBD2	17	TRBV18	TRBJ2-2	TGTGCCAGCTCACCGGGACTAGCGGGAGCGGTCGGCGGGGAGCTGTTTTTT	CASSPGLAGAVGGELFF
-	TRBD2	14	TRBV6-6	TRBJ2-1	TGTGCCAGCAGTTCCTCTAGCGGGGGCCATGAGCAGTTCTTC	CASSSSSGGHEQFF
-	TRBD1	17	TRBV19	TRBJ2-7	TGTGCCAGTAGTAAAACAAACTCCGGGACAGGGCCCTACGAGCAGTACTTC	CASSKTNSGTGPYEQYF
-	-	13	TRBV28	TRBJ1-4	TGTGCCAGCAGTAGCCCAACTAATGAAAAACTGTTTTTT	CASSSPTNEKLFF
-	TRBD1	15	TRBV18	TRBJ1-3	TGTGCCAGCTCACCACCCGGGGACAGGCTAACCACCATATATTTT	CASSPPGDRLTTIYF
once	TRBD1	18	TRBV4-3	TRBJ1-1	TGCGCCAGCAGCCAAGGCCTCGGGACAGGGGTTAAGGGCACTGAAGCTTTCTTT	CASSQGLGTGVKGTEAFF
-	-	18	TRBV21-1	TRBJ2-7	TGTGCCAGCAGCATGGGGGGTTCTCGTAGCCTAAGAAACTACGAGCAGTACTTC	CASSMGGSRSLRNYEQYF
-	TRBD1	14	TRBV30	TRBJ1-2	TGTGCCTGGAGGTCCGGACAGGGCGACTATGGCTACACCTTC	CAWRSGQGDYGYTF
-	TRBD2	16	TRBV6-5	TRBJ2-3	TGTGCCAGCAGTTATTCCACTGGACTAGCGGGATATACGCAGTATTTT	CASSYSTGLAGYTQYF
-	TRBD1	13	TRBV27	TRBJ2-7	TGTGCCAGCAGTATCAGGGGGCCCTACGAGCAGTACTTC	CASSIRGPYEQYF
-	-	13	TRBV7-9	TRBJ2-5	TGTGCCAGCAGCTTACGAGGCGCGGAGACCCAGTACTTC	CASSLRGAETQYF
-	-	13	TRBV19	TRBJ1-5	TGTGCCAGTAGCCCAGGGGTATATCAGCCCCAGCATTTT	CASSPGVYQPQHF